These 9 T cell receptor beta chains share one sample of origin, sequenced in a study of cytomegalovirus exposure and HLA in healthy donors. Only in-frame clones appear in the TCRdb table, and some are missing; sequencing was by immunoSEQ multiplex PCR. The sample consists of more than 60,000 clones, 95% to 98% of them appearing once. The sequenced sample was PBMCs. Receptors originate from a young woman in good health and CMV-seropositive.

This clone was picked up one time. The rearrangement uses TRBV29-1 and TRBJ2-2, with D tentatively TRBD1 (5 bases). Looked up from germline, CDR1 is SQVTM and CDR2 is ANQGSEA. V lost 0 bases and J lost 6, with 14 bases in between. CDR3 size: 15 residues. In nucleotides, the CDR3 is TGCAGCGTTGAAGATCGGCAGGGCTGGTCCGGGGAGCTGTTTTTT. It translates to CSVEDRQGWSGELFF.

The CDR3: CASSPGSSSYNEQFF. The DNA for the CDR3 is TGTGCCAGCAGCCCGGGGTCAAGCTCCTACAATGAGCAGTTCTTC. The J gene is TRBJ2-1, the V gene TRBV5-4, with TRBD2 as a possible D gene (5 bases). The germline CDR1 and CDR2 sequences are SGHNT and YYREEE (reference sequence). The CDR3 runs to 15 residues. V was pared by 4 bases and J by 0 bases, with 11 bases between.

V is TRBV28 and J is TRBJ1-6; TRBD1 might be the D (6 bases). Germline CDR1 and CDR2: MDHEN and SYDVKM. V gave up 1 base and J gave up 4 bases, with 11 bases separating them. The CDR3 has 16 amino acids. The CDR3: CASSLLGAEYNSPLHF. CDR3 DNA sequence: TGTGCCAGCAGTTTATTGGGGGCGGAATATAATTCACCCCTCCACTTT.

The chain joins TRBV5-6 to TRBJ2-3; D not resolved. With 2 bases removed from V and 4 bases from J, the gap between germline ends came to 11 bases. The CDR3 runs to 14 residues. Germline V CDR1 and CDR2: SGHDT, YYEEEE. The CDR3 loop is CASSFGVKPDTQYF. The CDR3 DNA reads TGTGCCAGCAGCTTTGGAGTGAAGCCAGATACGCAGTATTTT.

V gene TRBV10-1 combines with J gene TRBJ1-2, with TRBD1 matching over 10 bases. The trim removed 6 bases at V and 5 bases at J, leaving 3 bases unmatched. Germline V gene lookup returns CDR1 WNHNN and CDR2 SYGVQD (reference sequence). This CDR3 contains 13 residues. The DNA for the CDR3 is TGCGCCAGCAGCGGGGACAGGGGTTATGGCTACACCTTC. This sequence encodes CASSGDRGYGYTF.

The chain joins TRBV14 to TRBJ2-3, with D tentatively TRBD2 (5 bases). The germline V gene has CDR1 SGHDN and CDR2 FVKESK. The CDR3 is made up of 16 amino acids. Trimming stripped 0 bases from V and 5 bases from J, with 15 bases between. CDR3 protein: CASSQDRGSAGDTQYF. The CDR3 DNA follows: TGTGCCAGCAGCCAAGATCGGGGTAGCGCAGGAGATACGCAGTATTTT.

The chain links TRBV19 to TRBJ2-5, with 9 positions matching TRBD1. Looked up from germline, CDR1 is LNHDA and CDR2 is SQIVND (reference sequence). V shed 3 bases, J shed 4 bases, and the junction held 6 bases outside the gene matches. The CDR3 contains 15 residues. CDR3 sequence (DNA): TGTGCCAGTAGTATGGGGACAGGGACAGGAGAGACCCAGTACTTC. It codes for CASSMGTGTGETQYF. The complete variable domain, with remaining parts taken from reference TRBV19 and TRBJ2-5, reads DGGITQSPKYLFRKEGQNVTLSCEQNLNHDAMYWYRQDPGQGLRLIYYSQIVNDFQKGDIAEGYSVSREKKESFPLTVTSAQKNPTAFYLCASSMGTGTGETQYFGPGTRLLVL.

The gene calls are TRBV7-8 and TRBJ1-5, with 9 bases lining up with TRBD1. The V gene's germline CDR1 is SGHVS and CDR2 FQNEAQ. The CDR3 loop spans 15 amino acids. V lost 5 bases, J lost 7 bases, and 9 bases stayed unmatched. The CDR3 sequence: CASSPRPDRGQPQHF. The CDR3 coding sequence is TGTGCCAGCAGCCCGAGACCCGACAGGGGGCAGCCCCAGCATTTT.

V and J are TRBV5-1 and TRBJ2-2; 9 bases are shared with TRBD1. The J segment lost 7 bases and the V segment lost 6 bases, leaving 7 bases of the junction unmatched. This CDR3 is built from 14 residues. Germline V gene lookup returns CDR1 SGHRS and CDR2 YFSETQ. The CDR3 region has the DNA TGCGCCAGCACGGGACAGGGATTTCACGGGGAGCTGTTTTTT. This encodes CASTGQGFHGELFF.